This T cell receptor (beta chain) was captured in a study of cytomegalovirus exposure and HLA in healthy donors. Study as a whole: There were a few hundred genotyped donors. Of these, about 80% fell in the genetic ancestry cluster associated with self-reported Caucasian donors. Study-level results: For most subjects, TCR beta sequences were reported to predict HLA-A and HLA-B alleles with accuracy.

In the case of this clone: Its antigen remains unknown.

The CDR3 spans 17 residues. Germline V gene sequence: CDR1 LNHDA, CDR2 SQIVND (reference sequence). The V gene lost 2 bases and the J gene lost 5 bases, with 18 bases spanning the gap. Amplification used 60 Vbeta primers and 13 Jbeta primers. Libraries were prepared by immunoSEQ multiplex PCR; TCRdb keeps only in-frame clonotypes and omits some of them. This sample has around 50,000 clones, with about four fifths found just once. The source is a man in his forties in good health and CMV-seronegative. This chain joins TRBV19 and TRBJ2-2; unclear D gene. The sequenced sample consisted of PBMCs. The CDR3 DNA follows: TGTGCCAGTAGTATATCGGCAGCGCGATATGGGACCGGGGAGCTGTTTTTT. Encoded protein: CASSISAARYGTGELFF.